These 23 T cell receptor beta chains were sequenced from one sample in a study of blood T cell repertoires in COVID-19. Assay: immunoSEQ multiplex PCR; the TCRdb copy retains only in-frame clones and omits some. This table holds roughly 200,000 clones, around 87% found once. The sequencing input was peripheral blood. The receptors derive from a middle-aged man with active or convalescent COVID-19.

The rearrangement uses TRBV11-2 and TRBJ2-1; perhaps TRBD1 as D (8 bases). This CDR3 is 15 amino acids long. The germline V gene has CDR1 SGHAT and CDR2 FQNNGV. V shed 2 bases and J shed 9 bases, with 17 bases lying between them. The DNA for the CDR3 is TGTGCCAGCAGCTTACCCAACAGGGGGGGCGTTGAGCAGTTCTTC. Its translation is CASSLPNRGGVEQFF.

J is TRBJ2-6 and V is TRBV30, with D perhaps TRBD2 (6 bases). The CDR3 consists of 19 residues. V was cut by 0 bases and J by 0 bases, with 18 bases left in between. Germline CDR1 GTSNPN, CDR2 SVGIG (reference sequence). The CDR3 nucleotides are TGTGCCTGGAGTGTACGGTTGATTGAGGACTACTCTGGGGCCAACGTCCTGACTTTC. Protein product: CAWSVRLIEDYSGANVLTF.

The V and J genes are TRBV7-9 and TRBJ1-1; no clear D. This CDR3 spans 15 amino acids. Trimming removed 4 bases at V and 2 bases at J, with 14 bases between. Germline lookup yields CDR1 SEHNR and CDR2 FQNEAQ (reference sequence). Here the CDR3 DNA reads TGTGCCAGCAGCTCCCAGAATGGTGTTAACACTGAAGCTTTCTTT. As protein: CASSSQNGVNTEAFF.

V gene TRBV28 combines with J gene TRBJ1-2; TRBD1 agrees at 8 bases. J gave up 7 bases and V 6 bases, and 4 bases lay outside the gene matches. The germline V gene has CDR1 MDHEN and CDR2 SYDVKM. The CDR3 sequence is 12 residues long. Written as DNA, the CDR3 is TGTGCCAGCAGCCAGGGGGCGGGTGGCTACACCTTC. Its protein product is CASSQGAGGYTF.

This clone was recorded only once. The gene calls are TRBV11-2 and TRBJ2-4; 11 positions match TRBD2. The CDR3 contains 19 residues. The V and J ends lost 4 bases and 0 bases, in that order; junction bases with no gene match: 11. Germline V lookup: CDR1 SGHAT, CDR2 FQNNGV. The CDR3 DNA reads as TGTGCCAGCAGCTCTCTAGCGGGGGGCCAACGACTAGCCAAAAACATTCAGTACTTC. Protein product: CASSSLAGGQRLAKNIQYF. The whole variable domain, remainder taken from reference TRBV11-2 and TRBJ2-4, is EAGVAQSPRYKIIEKRQSVAFWCNPISGHATLYWYQQILGQGPKLLIQFQNNGVVDDSQLPKDRFSAERLKGVDSTLKIQPAKLEDSAVYLCASSSLAGGQRLAKNIQYFGAGTRLSVL.

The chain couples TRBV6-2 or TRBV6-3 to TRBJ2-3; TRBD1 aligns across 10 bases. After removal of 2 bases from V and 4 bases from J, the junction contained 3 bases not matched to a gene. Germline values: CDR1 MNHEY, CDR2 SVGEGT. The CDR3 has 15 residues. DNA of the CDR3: TGTGCCAGCAGTTACACCGGGACAGGGGCAGATACGCAGTATTTT. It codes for CASSYTGTGADTQYF.

The CDR3 coding sequence is TGTGCCAGCAGCCTTCCTACCGCTGAAGCTTTCTTT. Amino acids: CASSLPTAEAFF. The chain links TRBV3-1 (or the pseudogene TRBV3-2) to TRBJ1-1; D unclear. V lost 4 bases to trimming and J lost 6 bases, with 9 bases between them. CDR1 LGHDT and CDR2 YNNKEL come from the germline V gene (reference sequence). This CDR3 has 12 residues.

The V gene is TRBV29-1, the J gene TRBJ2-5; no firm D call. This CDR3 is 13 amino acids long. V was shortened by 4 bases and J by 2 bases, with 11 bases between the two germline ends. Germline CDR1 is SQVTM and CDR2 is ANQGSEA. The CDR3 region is CSVGFGQQETQYF. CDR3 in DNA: TGCAGCGTTGGATTTGGCCAGCAAGAGACCCAGTACTTC.

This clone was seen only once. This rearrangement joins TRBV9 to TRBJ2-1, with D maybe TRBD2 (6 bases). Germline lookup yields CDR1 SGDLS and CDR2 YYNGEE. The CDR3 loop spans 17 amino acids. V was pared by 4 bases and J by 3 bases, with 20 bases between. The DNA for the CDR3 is TGTGCCAGCAGCAGTCCCAACCGGGACTTCGTCTACAATGAGCAGTTCTTC. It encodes CASSSPNRDFVYNEQFF. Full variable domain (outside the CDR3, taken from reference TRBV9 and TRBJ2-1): DSGVTQTPKHLITATGQRVTLRCSPRSGDLSVYWYQQSLDQGLQFLIQYYNGEERAKGNILERFSAQQFPDLHSELNLSSLELGDSALYFCASSSPNRDFVYNEQFFGPGTRLTVL.

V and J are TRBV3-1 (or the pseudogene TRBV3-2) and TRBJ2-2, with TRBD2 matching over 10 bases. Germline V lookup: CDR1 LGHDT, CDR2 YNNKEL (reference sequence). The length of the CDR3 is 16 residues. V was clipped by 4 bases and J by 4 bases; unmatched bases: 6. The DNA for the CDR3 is TGTGCCAGCAGCCCACTAGCGGGGAAGGGCACCGGGGAGCTGTTTTTT. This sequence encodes CASSPLAGKGTGELFF.

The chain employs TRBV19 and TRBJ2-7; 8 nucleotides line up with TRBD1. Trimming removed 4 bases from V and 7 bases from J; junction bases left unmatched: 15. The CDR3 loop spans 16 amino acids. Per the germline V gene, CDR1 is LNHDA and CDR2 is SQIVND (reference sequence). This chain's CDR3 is CASSTPLWTGSEEQYF. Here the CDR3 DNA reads TGTGCCAGTAGTACCCCTCTCTGGACAGGGTCGGAAGAGCAGTACTTC.

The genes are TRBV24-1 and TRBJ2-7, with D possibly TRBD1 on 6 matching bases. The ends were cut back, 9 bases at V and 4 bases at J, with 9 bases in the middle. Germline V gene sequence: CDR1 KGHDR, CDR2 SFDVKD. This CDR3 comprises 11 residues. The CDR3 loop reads CATLQGYEQYF. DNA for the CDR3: TGTGCCACCCTACAGGGATACGAGCAGTACTTC.

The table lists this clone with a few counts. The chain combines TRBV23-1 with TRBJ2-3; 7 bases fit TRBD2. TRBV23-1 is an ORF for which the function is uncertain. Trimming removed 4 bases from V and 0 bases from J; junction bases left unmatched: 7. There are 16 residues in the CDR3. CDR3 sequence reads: CASSLPGLTSTDTQYF. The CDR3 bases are TGCGCCAGCAGTCTACCGGGACTAACTAGCACAGATACGCAGTATTTT.

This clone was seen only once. CDR3 DNA: TGTGCCAGCAGTTCGAACGTCCTCAGGGGCGTGCTCTATGGCTACACCTTC. Translating gives CASSSNVLRGVLYGYTF. V gene TRBV28 combines with J gene TRBJ1-2; TRBD1 is a possible D gene (6 bases). CDR3 length equals 17 residues. The V end lost 4 bases, the J end lost 4 bases, and 22 bases lay between the germline ends. Germline CDR1 and CDR2: MDHEN and SYDVKM.

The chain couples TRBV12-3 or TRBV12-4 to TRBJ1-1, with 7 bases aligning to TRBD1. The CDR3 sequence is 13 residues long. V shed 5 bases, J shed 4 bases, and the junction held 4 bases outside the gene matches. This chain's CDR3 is CASSPPGGTEAFF. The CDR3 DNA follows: TGTGCCAGCAGTCCCCCAGGGGGCACTGAAGCTTTCTTT.

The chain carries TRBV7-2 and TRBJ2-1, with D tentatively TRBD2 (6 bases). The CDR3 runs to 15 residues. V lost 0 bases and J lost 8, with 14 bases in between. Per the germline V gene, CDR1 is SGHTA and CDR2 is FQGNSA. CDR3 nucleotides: TGTGCCAGCAGCTTAGCGTTTGGTAGCGGTCATGAGCAGTTCTTC. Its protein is CASSLAFGSGHEQFF.

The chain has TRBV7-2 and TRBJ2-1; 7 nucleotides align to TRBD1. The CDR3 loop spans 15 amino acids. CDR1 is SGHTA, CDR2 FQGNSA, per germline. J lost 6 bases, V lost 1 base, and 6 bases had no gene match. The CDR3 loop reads CASSLEGQGVNEQFF. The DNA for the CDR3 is TGTGCCAGCAGCTTAGAGGGGCAGGGGGTCAATGAGCAGTTCTTC.

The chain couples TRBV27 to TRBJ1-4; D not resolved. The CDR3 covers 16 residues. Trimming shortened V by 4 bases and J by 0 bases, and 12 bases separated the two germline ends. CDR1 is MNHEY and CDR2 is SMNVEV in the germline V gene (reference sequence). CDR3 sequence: CASSSSGYSTNEKLFF. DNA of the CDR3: TGTGCCAGCAGTTCCTCGGGATACTCAACTAATGAAAAACTGTTTTTT.

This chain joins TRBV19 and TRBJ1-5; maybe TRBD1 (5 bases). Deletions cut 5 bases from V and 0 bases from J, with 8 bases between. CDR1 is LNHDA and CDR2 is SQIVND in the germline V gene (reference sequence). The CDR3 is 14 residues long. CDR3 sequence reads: CASSVQVSNQPQHF. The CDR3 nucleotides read TGTGCCAGTAGTGTACAGGTTAGCAATCAGCCCCAGCATTTT.

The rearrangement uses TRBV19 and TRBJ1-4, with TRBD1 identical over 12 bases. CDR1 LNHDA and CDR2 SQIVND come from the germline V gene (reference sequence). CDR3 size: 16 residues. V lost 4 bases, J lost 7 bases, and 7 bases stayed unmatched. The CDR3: CASSRPGQGAVEKLFF. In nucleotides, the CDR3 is TGTGCCAGTAGTAGACCGGGACAGGGGGCCGTTGAAAAACTGTTTTTT.

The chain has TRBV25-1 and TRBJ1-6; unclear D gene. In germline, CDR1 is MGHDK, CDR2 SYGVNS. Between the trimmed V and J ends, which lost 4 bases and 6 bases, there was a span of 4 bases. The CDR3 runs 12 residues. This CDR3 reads CASSVGNSPLHF. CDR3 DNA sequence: TGTGCCAGCAGTGTCGGTAATTCACCCCTCCACTTT.

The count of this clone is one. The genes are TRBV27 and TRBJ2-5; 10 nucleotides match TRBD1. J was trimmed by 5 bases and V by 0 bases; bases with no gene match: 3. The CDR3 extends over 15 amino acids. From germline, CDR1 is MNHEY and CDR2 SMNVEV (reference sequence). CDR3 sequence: CASSLSGQGIETQYF. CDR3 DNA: TGTGCCAGCAGTTTATCGGGACAGGGGATCGAGACCCAGTACTTC.

Written as DNA, the CDR3 is TGTGCCAGCAGTTTCGCAGGGAACACTGAAGCTTTCTTT. Encoded protein: CASSFAGNTEAFF. The chain joins TRBV12-3 or TRBV12-4 to TRBJ1-1; D remains ambiguous. The V gene lost 3 bases and the J gene lost 1 base, with 6 bases spanning the gap. CDR3 length: 13 amino acids.